This TCR beta chain was recovered during a study of cytomegalovirus exposure and HLA in healthy donors. The study's findings and limits: Earlier analysis looked at TCR beta V segments, and most were productive about 87% or about 30% of the time. The authors later linked a missense DCLRE1C variant to TCR beta V- and J-gene trimming. More clonal expansion characterized HLA-associated TCR beta chains than equally common others in a later analysis.

Trimming pared 4 bases from V and 6 bases from J, leaving 12 bases between. The CDR3 runs to 13 residues. Germline CDR1 is MNHEY and CDR2 is SVGAGI. This clone was observed a single time. The target antigen is unknown. This PCR relied on a set of 60 Vbeta primers and 13 Jbeta primers. TCRdb's table, derived via immunoSEQ multiplex PCR, lists solely in-frame clones and lacks some. The sample includes some 130,000 clones, less than 85% of them seen just once. The J gene is TRBJ1-2, the V gene TRBV6-5; possibly TRBD1 for D (6 bases). The sequence was collected from a male donor in good health and CMV-seronegative. The sequenced material came from PBMCs. This chain's CDR3 is CASSLSGAHGYTF. CDR3 nucleotides: TGTGCCAGCAGTTTGTCAGGGGCCCATGGCTACACCTTC.